The 16 T cell receptor beta chains reported below all come from one sample, sequenced in a study of tumor and adjacent non-tumor tissue in lung cancer (dated 2018 in TCRdb). Libraries were constructed by multiplex PCR. TCRdb names Illumina HiSeq 2500 as the instrument used. Following protocols modified from ARM-PCR, the researchers constructed TCRbeta libraries through three rounds of nested PCR with primers (Table S4). TCRdb trimmed public reads at Q25 via fastp, called clones via MiXCR and kept in-frame beta chains. Every CDR3 protein is listed once, alongside the most common genes and DNA of its rows. This sample gives around 74,000 distinct CDR3 sequences in total; 65% to 75% of them show up just once. The top ten clones comprise approximately 12% of the sample. RNA was isolated from bulk unsorted tissue, and RNA quality was assessed with a NanoDrop ND-1000 and an Agilent 2100. Input material: lung tumor tissue. The receptors come from a woman in her 70s with non-small cell lung cancer.

CDR3 sequence: CASSQTEIAKAFF. The CDR3, as DNA: TGTGCCAGCAGCCAAACAGAAATTGCTAAAGCTTTCTTT. The chain links TRBV14 to TRBJ1-1; D unclear. In germline, CDR1 is SGHDN, CDR2 FVKESK. The length of the CDR3 is 13 residues. V dropped 2 bases and J dropped 9 bases, with 13 bases sitting between them.

The V gene is TRBV7-3, the J gene TRBJ2-2; D is perhaps TRBD2 (6 bases). In germline, CDR1 is SGHTA, CDR2 FQGTGA. Trimming removed 5 bases from V and 7 bases from J, with 17 bases in between. The CDR3 has 15 amino acids. CDR3 coding DNA: TGTGCCAGCAGCCCGAGACTAGAGTTGAGCGGGGAGCTGTTTTTT. It specifies CASSPRLELSGELFF.

Concerning this clonotype: One junction end does not reproduce the germline sequence, and a read error may be involved. This chain links TRBV29-1 with TRBJ2-2; 7 bases are shared with TRBD2. From germline, CDR1 is SQVTM and CDR2 ANQGSEA. The CDR3 runs 15 residues. The CDR3 is CSVSVGRRNTRELLF. The CDR3 DNA reads TGCAGCGTCTCGGTCGGGAGGCGGAACACCAGGGAGCTGCTTTTT.

This clonotype was detected ten times or more. The chain is built from TRBV5-1 and TRBJ2-7; D might be TRBD1 (5 bases). Germline CDR1 reads SGHRS; CDR2 reads YFSETQ. Deletions cut 4 bases from V and 0 bases from J, with 14 bases between. The length of the CDR3 is 15 residues. DNA for the CDR3: TGCGCCAGCAGCCGTGGGGCCACGAGCTCCTACGAGCAGTACTTC. Translation: CASSRGATSSYEQYF.

This sequence joins TRBV6-2 or TRBV6-3 and TRBJ1-5; D remains unclear. V was shortened by 6 bases and J by 9 bases, with 18 bases between the two germline ends. Germline assignment: CDR1 MNHEY and CDR2 SVGEGT. The CDR3 extends over 14 amino acids. The CDR3 DNA follows: TGTGCCAGCAGCAACGGGCTCCCGGTGCGGCCCCAGCATTTT. It yields the protein CASSNGLPVRPQHF.

About this clonotype itself: A read error is possible here, since a much larger clone lies one base away. The J gene is TRBJ2-1, the V gene TRBV30, with 11 bases identical to TRBD2. Germline values: CDR1 GTSNPN, CDR2 SVGIG (reference sequence). Trimming took 6 bases from V and 8 from J; bases not matched to a gene: 15. CDR3 size: 16 residues. CDR3: CACAGVAGGLFDEQFF. DNA for the CDR3: TGTGCCTGCGCGGGGGTAGCGGGAGGGTTATTCGATGAGCAGTTCTTC.

This chain uses TRBV30 with TRBJ2-1, with a possible D match to TRBD1 (5 bases). Between the trimmed V and J ends, which lost 6 bases and 4 bases, there was a span of 19 bases. The CDR3 extends over 15 amino acids. Germline CDR1 reads GTSNPN; CDR2 reads SVGIG (reference sequence). The CDR3 here is CACNPLGQSYNEQFF. CDR3 DNA: TGTGCCTGTAATCCCTTGGGGCAGTCATACAATGAGCAGTTCTTC. Supplemented by reference TRBV30 and TRBJ2-1, the full variable domain reads SQTIHQWPATLVQPVGSPLSLECTVEGTSNPNLYWYRQAAGRGLQLLFYSVGIGQISSEVPQNLSASRPQDRQFILSSKKLLLSDSGFYLCACNPLGQSYNEQFFGPGTRLTVL.

This clonotype was seen only a few times. The chain combines TRBV20-1 with TRBJ2-5; 7 bases map to TRBD2. Germline-derived CDR1 and CDR2 are DFQATT and SNEGSKA (reference sequence). The CDR3 length is 16 residues. V lost 6 bases, J lost 3 bases, and 16 bases stayed unmatched. CDR3 sequence (DNA): TGCAGTGCGGGGGAGGGCCGACTTAACTCGGAAGAGACCCAGTACTTC. Translation: CSAGEGRLNSEETQYF.

To note about this clonotype: A much larger clone lies a single base off, so this may be a read error. The V gene is TRBV11-2, the J gene TRBJ2-6; D uncertain. Deletions cut 5 bases from V and 1 base from J, with 12 bases between. Germline values: CDR1 SGHAT, CDR2 FQNNGV. This CDR3 has 16 residues. The CDR3 nucleotides read TGTGCCAGCAGCGTCAAGGGCCGATCTGGGGCCAACGTCCTGACTTTC. Protein: CASSVKGRSGANVLTF.

A word on this clonotype: The junction does not match germline at one end; this may be a read error. The chain joins TRBV7-9 to TRBJ1-1; D may be TRBD1 (5 bases). From germline, CDR1 is SEHNR and CDR2 FQNEAQ (reference sequence). The length of the CDR3 is 13 residues. CDR3 loop: CANSSTEALTVFF. The CDR3 DNA reads as TGTGCCAACAGCTCAACTGAAGCACTGACAGTTTTCTTT.

Concerning this clonotype itself: This sequence may be a read error, since a much larger clone differs from it by one base. This CDR3 is missing its conserved last phenylalanine or tryptophan, likely due to a read error. The chain has TRBV14 and TRBJ2-7, with D unresolved. This CDR3 is 15 amino acids long. The V end lost 3 bases, the J end lost 0 bases, and 12 bases lay between the germline ends. Germline CDR1 SGHDN, CDR2 FVKESK. The chain's CDR3 is CASSHSTWSSYEQYS. The CDR3, as DNA: TGTGCCAGCAGCCACTCGACATGGAGCTCCTACGAGCAGTACTCC.

A word on this clonotype: A read error may be the cause here, since a much bigger clone is one base away. CDR3 in DNA: TGTGCCAGCAATGAGGGCCCCTACAATGAGCAGTTCTTC. It yields the protein CASNEGPYNEQFF. This chain links TRBV28 with TRBJ2-1, with D tentatively TRBD2 (5 bases). This CDR3 has 13 amino acids. Trimming stripped 7 bases from V and 2 bases from J, with 9 bases between. Germline V gene lookup returns CDR1 MDHEN and CDR2 SYDVKM.

Note on this clonotype: A read error is possible here, since a much larger clone lies one base away. The V and J genes are TRBV5-4 and TRBJ1-5; no clear D. CDR1 SGHNT and CDR2 YYREEE come from the germline V gene (reference sequence). The CDR3 totals 18 residues. The CDR3 sequence: CASSLGPTGRHSDQPQHF. The CDR3 region has the DNA TGTGCCAGCAGCTTGGGACCCACTGGCCGACATAGCGATCAGCCCCAGCATTTT.

In regard to this clonotype: At one end, the junction sequence differs from germline, possibly due to a read error. The CDR3 is CASNLDTNYEQYF. CDR3 nucleotides: TGTGCCAGCAACTTGGACACCAACTACGAGCAGTATTTC. This chain joins TRBV5-5 and TRBJ2-7; weak D call: TRBD1 (5 bases). Germline-derived CDR1 and CDR2 are SGHKS and YYEKEE (reference sequence). The length of the CDR3 is 13 residues.

Notes on this clonotype: The junction shows a germline mismatch at one end, possibly a read error. The chain carries TRBV7-8 and TRBJ2-7; D possibly corresponds to TRBD1 (5 bases). The CDR3 is 14 residues long. The germline gives CDR1 SGHVS, CDR2 FQNEAQ. The chain's CDR3 is CVSSLKGEAYEQYF. CDR3 bases: TGTGTCAGCAGCTTAAAAGGGGAAGCCTACGAGCAGTACTTC. Supplemented by reference TRBV7-8 and TRBJ2-7, the full variable domain reads GAGVSQSPRYKVAKRGQDVALRCDPISGHVSLFWYQQALGQGPEFLTYFQNEAQLDKSGLPSDRFFAERPEGSVSTLKIQRTQQEDSAVYLCVSSLKGEAYEQYFGPGTRLTVT.

The sample holds many counts of this clonotype. The chain employs TRBV7-9 and TRBJ1-5; 9 bases map to TRBD1. This CDR3 region has 18 residues. J gave up 4 bases and V 1 base, and 11 bases lay outside the gene matches. Germline V gene lookup returns CDR1 SEHNR and CDR2 FQNEAQ (reference sequence). The CDR3 here is CASSLETGGFVLNQPQHF. CDR3 bases: TGTGCCAGCAGCTTAGAAACAGGGGGCTTCGTTTTGAATCAGCCCCAGCATTTT.